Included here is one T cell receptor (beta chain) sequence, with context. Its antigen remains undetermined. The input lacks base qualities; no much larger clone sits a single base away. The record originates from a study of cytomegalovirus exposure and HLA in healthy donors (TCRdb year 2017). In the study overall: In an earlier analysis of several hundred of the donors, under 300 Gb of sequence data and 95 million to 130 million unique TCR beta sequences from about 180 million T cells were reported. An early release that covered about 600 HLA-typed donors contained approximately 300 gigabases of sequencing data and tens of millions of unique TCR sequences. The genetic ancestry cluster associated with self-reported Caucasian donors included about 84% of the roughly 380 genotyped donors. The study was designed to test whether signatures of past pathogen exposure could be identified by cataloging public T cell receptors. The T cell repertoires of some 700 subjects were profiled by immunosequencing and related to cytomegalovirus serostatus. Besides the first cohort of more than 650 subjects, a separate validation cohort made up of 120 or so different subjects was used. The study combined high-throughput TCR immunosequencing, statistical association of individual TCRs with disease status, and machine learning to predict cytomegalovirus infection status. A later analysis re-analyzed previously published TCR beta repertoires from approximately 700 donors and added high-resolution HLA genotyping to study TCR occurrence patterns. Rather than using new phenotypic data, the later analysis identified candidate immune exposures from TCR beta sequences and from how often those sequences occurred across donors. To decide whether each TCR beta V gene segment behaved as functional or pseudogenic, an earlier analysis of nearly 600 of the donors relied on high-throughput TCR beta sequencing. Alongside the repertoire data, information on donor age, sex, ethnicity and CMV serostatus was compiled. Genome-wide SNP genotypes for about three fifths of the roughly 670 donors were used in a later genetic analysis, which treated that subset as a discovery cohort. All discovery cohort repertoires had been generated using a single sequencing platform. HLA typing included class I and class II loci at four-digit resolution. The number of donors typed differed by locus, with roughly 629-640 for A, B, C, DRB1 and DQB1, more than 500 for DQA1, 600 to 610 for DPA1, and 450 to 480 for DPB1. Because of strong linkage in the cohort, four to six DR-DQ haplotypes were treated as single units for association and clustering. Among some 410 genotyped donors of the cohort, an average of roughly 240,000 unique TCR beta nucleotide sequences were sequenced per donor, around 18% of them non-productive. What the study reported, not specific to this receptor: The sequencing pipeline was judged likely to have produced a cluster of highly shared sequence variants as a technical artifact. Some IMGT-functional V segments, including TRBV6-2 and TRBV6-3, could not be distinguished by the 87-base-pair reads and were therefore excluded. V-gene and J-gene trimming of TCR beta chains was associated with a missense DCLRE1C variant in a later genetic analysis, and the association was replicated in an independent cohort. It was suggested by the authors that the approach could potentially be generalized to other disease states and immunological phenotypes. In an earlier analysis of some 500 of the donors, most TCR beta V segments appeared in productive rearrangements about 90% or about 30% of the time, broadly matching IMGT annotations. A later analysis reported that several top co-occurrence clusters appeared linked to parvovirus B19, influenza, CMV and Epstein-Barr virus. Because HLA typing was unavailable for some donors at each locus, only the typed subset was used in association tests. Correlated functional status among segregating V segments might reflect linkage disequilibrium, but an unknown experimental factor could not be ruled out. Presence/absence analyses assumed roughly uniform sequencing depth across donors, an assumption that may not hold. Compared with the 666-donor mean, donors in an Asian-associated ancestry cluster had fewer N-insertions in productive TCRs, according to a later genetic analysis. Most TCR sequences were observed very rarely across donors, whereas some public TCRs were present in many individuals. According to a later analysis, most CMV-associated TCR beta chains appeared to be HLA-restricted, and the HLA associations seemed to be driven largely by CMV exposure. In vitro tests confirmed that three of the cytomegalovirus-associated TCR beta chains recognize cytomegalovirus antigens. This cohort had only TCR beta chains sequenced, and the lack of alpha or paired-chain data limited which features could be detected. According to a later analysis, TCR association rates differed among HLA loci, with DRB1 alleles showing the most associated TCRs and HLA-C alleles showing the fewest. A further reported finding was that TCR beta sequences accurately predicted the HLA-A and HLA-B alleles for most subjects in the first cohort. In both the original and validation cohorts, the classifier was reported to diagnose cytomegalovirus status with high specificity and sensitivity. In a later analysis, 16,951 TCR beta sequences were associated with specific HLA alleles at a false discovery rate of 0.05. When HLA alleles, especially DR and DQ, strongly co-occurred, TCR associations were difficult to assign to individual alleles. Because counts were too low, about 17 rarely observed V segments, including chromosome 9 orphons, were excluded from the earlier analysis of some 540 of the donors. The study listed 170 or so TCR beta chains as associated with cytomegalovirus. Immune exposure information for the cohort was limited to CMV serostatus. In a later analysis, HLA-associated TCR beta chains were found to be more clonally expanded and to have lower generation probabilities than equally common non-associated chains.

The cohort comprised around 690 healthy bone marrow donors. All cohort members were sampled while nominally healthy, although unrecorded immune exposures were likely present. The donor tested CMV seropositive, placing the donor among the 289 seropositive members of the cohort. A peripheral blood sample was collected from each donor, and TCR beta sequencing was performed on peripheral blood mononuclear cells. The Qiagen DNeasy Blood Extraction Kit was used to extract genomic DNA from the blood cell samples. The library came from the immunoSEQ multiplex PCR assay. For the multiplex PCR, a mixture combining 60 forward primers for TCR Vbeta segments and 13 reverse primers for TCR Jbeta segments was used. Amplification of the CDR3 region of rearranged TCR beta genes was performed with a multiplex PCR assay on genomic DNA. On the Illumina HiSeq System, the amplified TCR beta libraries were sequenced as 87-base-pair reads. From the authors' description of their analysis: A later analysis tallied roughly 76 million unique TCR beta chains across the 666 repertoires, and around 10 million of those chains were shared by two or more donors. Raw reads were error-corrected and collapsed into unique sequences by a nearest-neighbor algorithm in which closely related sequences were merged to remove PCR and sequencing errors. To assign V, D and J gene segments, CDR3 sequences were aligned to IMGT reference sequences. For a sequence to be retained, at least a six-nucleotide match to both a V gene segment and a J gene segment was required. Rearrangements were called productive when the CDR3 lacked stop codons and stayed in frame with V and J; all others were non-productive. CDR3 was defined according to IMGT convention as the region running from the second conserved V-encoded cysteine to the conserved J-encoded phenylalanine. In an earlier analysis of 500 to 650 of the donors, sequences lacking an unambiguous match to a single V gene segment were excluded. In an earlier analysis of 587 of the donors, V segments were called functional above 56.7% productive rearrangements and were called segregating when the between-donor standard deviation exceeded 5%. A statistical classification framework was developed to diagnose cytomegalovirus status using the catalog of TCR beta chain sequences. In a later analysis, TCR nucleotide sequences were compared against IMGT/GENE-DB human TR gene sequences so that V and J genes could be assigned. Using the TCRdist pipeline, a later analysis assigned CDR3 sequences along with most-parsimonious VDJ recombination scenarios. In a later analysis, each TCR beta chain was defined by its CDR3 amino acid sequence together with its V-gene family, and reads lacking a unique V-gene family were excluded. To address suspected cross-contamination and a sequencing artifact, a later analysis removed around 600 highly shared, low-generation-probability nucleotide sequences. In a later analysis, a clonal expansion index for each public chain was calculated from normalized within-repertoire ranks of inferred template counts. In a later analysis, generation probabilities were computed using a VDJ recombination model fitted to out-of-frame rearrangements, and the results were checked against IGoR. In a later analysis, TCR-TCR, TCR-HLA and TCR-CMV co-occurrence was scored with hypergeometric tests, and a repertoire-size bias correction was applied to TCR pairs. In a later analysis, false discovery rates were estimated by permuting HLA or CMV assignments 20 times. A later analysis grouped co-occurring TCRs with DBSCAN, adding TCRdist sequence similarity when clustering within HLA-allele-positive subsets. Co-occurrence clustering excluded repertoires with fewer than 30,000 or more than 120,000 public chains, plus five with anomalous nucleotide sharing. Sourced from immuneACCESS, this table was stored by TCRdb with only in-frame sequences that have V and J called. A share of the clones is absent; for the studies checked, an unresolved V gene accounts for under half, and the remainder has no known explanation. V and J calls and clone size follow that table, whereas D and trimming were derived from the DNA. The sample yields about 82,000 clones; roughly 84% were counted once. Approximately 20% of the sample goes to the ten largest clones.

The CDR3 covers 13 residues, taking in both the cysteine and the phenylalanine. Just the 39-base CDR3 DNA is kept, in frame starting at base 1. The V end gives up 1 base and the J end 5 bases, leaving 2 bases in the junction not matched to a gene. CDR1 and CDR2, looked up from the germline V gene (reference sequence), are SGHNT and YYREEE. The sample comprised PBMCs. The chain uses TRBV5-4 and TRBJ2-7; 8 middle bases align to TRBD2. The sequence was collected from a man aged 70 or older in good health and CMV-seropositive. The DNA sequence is TGTGCCAGCAGCTTGAGGACTAGCAACGAGCAGTACTTC. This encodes CASSLRTSNEQYF.